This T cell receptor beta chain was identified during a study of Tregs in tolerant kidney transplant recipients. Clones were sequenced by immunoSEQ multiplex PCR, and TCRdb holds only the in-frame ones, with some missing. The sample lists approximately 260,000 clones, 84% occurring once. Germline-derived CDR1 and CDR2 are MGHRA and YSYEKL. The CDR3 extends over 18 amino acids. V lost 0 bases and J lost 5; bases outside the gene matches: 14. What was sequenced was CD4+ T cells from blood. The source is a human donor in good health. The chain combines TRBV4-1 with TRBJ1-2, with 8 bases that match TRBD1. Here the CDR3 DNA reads TGCGCCAGCAGCCAAGATGGGCAGGGGGCAATCTATCCATATGGCTACACCTTC. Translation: CASSQDGQGAIYPYGYTF.